Below, 12 T cell receptor beta chains from the same sample are listed, as sequenced in a study of blood T cells in healthy people across ages. A second about 7 to 11 cycle PCR used barcoded and J-beta primers. Each CDR3 protein gets one entry after TCRdb re-called the 5' RACE reads with MiXCR. Of 850,000 or so distinct CDR3 sequences listed, 29% are singletons. The sequenced material came from blood. The receptors were gathered from a woman over 75 in good health.

This clonotype showed up just once. The CDR3 loop reads CSASPPPGSYYNSPLHF. The CDR3 bases are TGCAGTGCAAGCCCCCCGCCAGGAAGTTATTATAATTCACCCCTCCACTTT. The chain has TRBV20-1 and TRBJ1-6; D is unclear. Germline CDR1 is DFQATT and CDR2 is SNEGSKA (reference sequence). The CDR3 has 17 residues. V was clipped by 6 bases and J by 4 bases, with 22 bases between them.

This clonotype was detected many times. This rearrangement joins TRBV20-1 to TRBJ1-2; D call uncertain. Looked up from germline, CDR1 is DFQATT and CDR2 is SNEGSKA (reference sequence). The ends were cut back, 2 bases at V and 0 bases at J, with 7 bases in the middle. The CDR3 is 13 amino acids. In DNA form, the CDR3 reads TGCAGTGCTAGACCCACAGCTAACTATGGCTACACCTTC. It yields the protein CSARPTANYGYTF.

In its sample, this clonotype was seen many times. V and J are TRBV10-3 and TRBJ2-4; 9 bases are a match to TRBD1. The CDR3 sequence is 15 residues long. Trimming removed 0 bases from V and 10 bases from J; junction bases left unmatched: 7. Germline loops: CDR1 ENHRY, CDR2 SYGVKD. The CDR3 here is CAISESSTGGRIQYF. Written as DNA, the CDR3 is TGTGCCATCAGTGAGTCGTCGACAGGGGGAAGGATTCAGTACTTC.

This clonotype occurred many times. The chain has TRBV28 and TRBJ2-1; D call uncertain. This CDR3 is built from 15 residues. The ends were cut back, 7 bases at V and 5 bases at J, with 18 bases in the middle. CDR1 MDHEN and CDR2 SYDVKM come from the germline V gene. The CDR3 DNA reads TGTGCCAGCACATCGTCCCCTCCAAATAACAATGAGCAGTTCTTC. It codes for CASTSSPPNNNEQFF.

The chain couples TRBV9 to TRBJ2-1, with TRBD1 matching over 8 bases. Germline V gives CDR1 SGDLS, CDR2 YYNGEE. CDR3 length: 17 amino acids. With V trimmed by 0 bases and J by 0 bases, 5 bases remained unmatched. CDR3 residues: CASSVGTGLNSYNEQFF. CDR3 DNA: TGTGCCAGCAGCGTAGGGACAGGGCTAAACTCCTACAATGAGCAGTTCTTC.

This clonotype was picked up many times. The J gene is TRBJ2-4, the V gene TRBV4-3; D perhaps matches TRBD1 (5 bases). The V gene's germline CDR1 is LGHNA and CDR2 YSLEER. Trimming cost V 2 bases and J 9 bases, with 14 bases left between them. The CDR3 extends over 14 amino acids. The DNA of the CDR3 is TGCGCCAGCAGCCAAAATCCCAGGGCTAGCATTCAGTACTTC. Protein product: CASSQNPRASIQYF.

The chain employs TRBV5-1 and TRBJ2-1; 9 bases fit TRBD2. With 0 bases clipped from V and 5 bases from J, the junction kept 3 bases outside the gene matches. This CDR3 is 15 amino acids long. CDR1 and CDR2 (germline): SGHRS, YFSETQ. DNA for the CDR3: TGCGCCAGCAGCTTGGAGTTAGCGGGGGACAATGAGCAGTTCTTC. Protein: CASSLELAGDNEQFF.

This clonotype was counted many times. V usage is TRBV6-5 and J usage is TRBJ2-6; D ambiguous. From germline, CDR1 is MNHEY and CDR2 SVGAGI. CDR3 length equals 12 residues. Trimming stripped 2 bases from V and 4 bases from J, with 0 bases between. CDR3 DNA: TGTGCCAGCAGTTACGGGGCCAACGTCCTGACTTTC. It translates to CASSYGANVLTF.

The genes are TRBV20-1 and TRBJ2-3; possible D gene TRBD1, 5 bases. V lost 3 bases and J 4 bases, leaving 8 bases between the germline ends. The germline CDR1 and CDR2 sequences are DFQATT and SNEGSKA (reference sequence). This CDR3 contains 12 residues. DNA for the CDR3: TGCAGTGCTAGTGTCAGGGCAGATACGCAGTATTTT. Encoded protein: CSASVRADTQYF.

As for this clonotype: A much larger clone is a single base away; this may be a read error. The rearrangement links TRBV11-2 to TRBJ2-7; 7 positions match TRBD2. CDR1 SGHAT and CDR2 FQNNGV come from the germline V gene. The CDR3 contains 13 residues. The V gene end was trimmed by 6 bases and the J gene end by 2 bases; junction bases not matched to a gene: 4. In DNA form, the CDR3 reads TGTGCCAGCAGAAGACGGGGGGCCTACGAGCAGTACTTC. It translates to CASRRRGAYEQYF.

This rearrangement joins TRBV3-1 to TRBJ1-1; the D gene is possibly TRBD1 (6 bases). CDR1 is LGHDT, CDR2 YNNKEL, per germline (reference sequence). Deletions cut 1 base from V and 4 bases from J, with 13 bases between. The length of the CDR3 is 15 residues. DNA of the CDR3: TGTGCCAGCAGCCAAGCTCAACACAGGGTCACTGAAGCTTTCTTT. It is translated as CASSQAQHRVTEAFF.

This sequence joins TRBV7-2 and TRBJ2-7; 7 nucleotides line up with TRBD2. Unmatched junction bases numbered 17, after V lost 1 base and J lost 8 bases. The CDR3 runs 17 residues. CDR1 and CDR2 (germline): SGHTA, FQGNSA. CDR3 amino acids: CASSLGPRGESVWQQYF. CDR3 DNA: TGTGCCAGCAGCTTAGGCCCCCGGGGGGAGTCCGTGTGGCAGCAGTACTTC. The whole variable domain, remainder taken from reference TRBV7-2 and TRBJ2-7, is GAGVSQSPSNKVTEKGKDVELRCDPISGHTALYWYRQSLGQGLEFLIYFQGNSAPDKSGLPSDRFSAERTGGSVSTLTIQRTQQEDSAVYLCASSLGPRGESVWQQYFGPGTRLTVT.